What follows are 24 T cell receptor beta chains derived from one specimen sequenced in a study of tumor and adjacent non-tumor tissue in lung cancer. The template was RNA from unsorted bulk tissue. The library came from three nested PCR rounds adapted from ARM-PCR protocols. MiXCR, applied by TCRdb to the multiplex PCR reads, yields one record per CDR3 protein. The repertoire holds tens of thousands of distinct CDR3 sequences, with around 74% as singletons. The sample taken for sequencing was lung tumor tissue. Receptors were obtained from a woman aged 50 to 60 with non-small cell lung cancer.

Regarding this clonotype: Sequence at one end of the junction differs from germline and may be a read error. This chain uses TRBV4-1 with TRBJ1-5; the D is unclear. This CDR3 has 15 amino acids. CDR1 and CDR2 (germline): MGHRA, YSYEKL. The CDR3 nucleotides read TGCGCCAGCAACCAAGTTACGGGGTCCAATCAGCCCCAGCATTTT. It codes for CASNQVTGSNQPQHF.

Worth noting for this clonotype: In this CDR3 the conserved last residue, phenylalanine or tryptophan, is missing, so a read error is likely. Because the CDR3's place on the DNA is in doubt, the DNA is left out and the CDR3 is given as listed by TCRdb. CDR3 residues: CSVEELAGGNEQVS. The gene calls are TRBV29-1 and TRBJ2-1; the table names TRBD2, a call not compared with the DNA. The CDR3 is 14 amino acids long, termini counted. Germline values: CDR1 SQVTM, CDR2 ANQGSEA.

As for this clonotype: Without the conserved terminal phenylalanine or tryptophan, this CDR3 likely stems from a read error. V and J are TRBV10-3 and TRBJ2-7; D ambiguous. The CDR3 sequence is 14 residues long. CDR1 and CDR2 (germline): ENHRY, SYGVKD. Deletions cut 6 bases from V and 3 bases from J, with 15 bases between. CDR3 loop: CAIRTWTGYYEQYL. The DNA of the CDR3 is TGTGCCATCAGGACCTGGACGGGCTACTACGAGCAGTACCTC.

Remarks on this clonotype: A much larger clone differs by one base, so this may be a read error. This rearrangement joins TRBV30 to TRBJ1-3; no clear D gene. The V gene lost 2 bases and the J gene lost 2 bases, with 7 bases spanning the gap. There are 13 residues in the CDR3. Germline CDR1 GTSNPN, CDR2 SVGIG (reference sequence). The CDR3 sequence is CAWSMEPGNTIYF. CDR3 nucleotides: TGTGCCTGGAGTATGGAACCTGGAAACACCATATATTTT.

The chain uses TRBV12-3 or TRBV12-4 and TRBJ1-5; D not certain. The CDR3 is made up of 13 amino acids. Trimming took off 5 bases at V and 5 bases at J, with 10 bases between the two ends. CDR3 region: CASSLMMDQPQHF. The CDR3 coding sequence is TGTGCCAGCAGTCTCATGATGGATCAGCCCCAGCATTTT.

This clonotype was observed a handful of times. This chain connects TRBV18 to TRBJ1-5; D unclear. The ends were cut back, 3 bases at V and 7 bases at J, with 10 bases in the middle. The germline CDR1 and CDR2 sequences are KGHSH and LQKENI. The CDR3 has 13 amino acids. CDR3 nucleotide sequence: TGTGCCAGCTCACCTACCTGGGGACAGCCCCAGCATTTT. This encodes CASSPTWGQPQHF.

With regard to this clonotype: The junction departs from the called germline gene at one end, perhaps through a read error. V usage is TRBV11-2 and J usage is TRBJ2-7, with 9 bases matching TRBD1. The CDR3 runs 16 residues. Germline-derived CDR1 and CDR2 are SGHAT and FQNNGV. CDR3 region: CASDQGQGEFSHEQYF. Written as DNA, the CDR3 is TGTGCCAGCGACCAGGGACAGGGAGAGTTCTCCCACGAGCAGTACTTC. The whole variable domain, remainder taken from reference TRBV11-2 and TRBJ2-7, is EAGVAQSPRYKIIEKRQSVAFWCNPISGHATLYWYQQILGQGPKLLIQFQNNGVVDDSQLPKDRFSAERLKGVDSTLKIQPAKLEDSAVYLCASDQGQGEFSHEQYFGPGTRLTVT.

A note on this clonotype: A read error is possible here, since a much larger clone lies one base away. The CDR3 bases are TGTGCCAGCAGCGCGGACAGGATCACGATCACCCCCTACGAGCAGTACTTC. Amino acid sequence: CASSADRITITPYEQYF. The chain joins TRBV5-6 to TRBJ2-7, with 7 bases aligning to TRBD1. With V trimmed by 4 bases and J by 2 bases, 15 bases remained unmatched. CDR1 and CDR2 from the germline V gene are SGHDT and YYEEEE. CDR3 length equals 17 residues.

Points on this clonotype: One end of the junction varies from germline; a read error may be responsible. The V call is TRBV6-5, the J call TRBJ2-1, with 10 nucleotides matching TRBD2. Germline CDR1 is MNHEY and CDR2 is SVGAGI. This CDR3 contains 16 residues. Here the CDR3 reads CASSPPTSGRSHEQFF. CDR3 DNA sequence: TGCGCCAGCAGCCCCCCGACTAGCGGGCGCTCCCATGAGCAGTTCTTC.

This clonotype occurred many times. The CDR3 does not end in the conserved phenylalanine or tryptophan, so this is likely a read error. This chain connects TRBV29-1 to TRBJ1-1; D gene unclear. V lost 8 bases, J lost 0 bases, and 22 bases lay in between. Germline V gene lookup returns CDR1 SQVTM and CDR2 ANQGSEA. The CDR3 is 16 amino acids. The CDR3 bases are TGCAGCCTTAAACTACTCCCAGGTCAAATGAACACTGAAGCTTTCCTT. This gives the protein CSLKLLPGQMNTEAFL.

This clonotype appeared a single time. A read error is likely, as this CDR3 ends without the conserved phenylalanine or tryptophan. V is TRBV6-5 and J is TRBJ2-1; 7 bases match TRBD1. The length of the CDR3 is 16 residues. V gave up 0 bases and J gave up 3 bases; unmatched junction bases: 5. Germline V gene data show CDR1 as MNHEY and CDR2 as SVGAGI. CDR3 protein: CASSYSQGLSYNEQFS. In nucleotides, the CDR3 is TGTGCCAGCAGTTACTCACAGGGGCTGAGCTACAATGAGCAGTTCTCC.

The chain links TRBV11-3 to TRBJ2-7; maybe TRBD2 (6 bases). From germline, CDR1 is SGHNT and CDR2 YENEEA. The V gene lost 10 bases and the J gene lost 6 bases, with 19 bases spanning the gap. CDR3 length: 13 amino acids. This chain's CDR3 is CAKSLRRGCEQYF. In DNA, the CDR3 is TGTGCCAAGAGCTTGAGGAGGGGCTGCGAGCAGTACTTC. Together with reference TRBV11-3 and TRBJ2-7, the CDR3 gives the full variable domain: EAGVVQSPRYKIIEKKQPVAFWCNPISGHNTLYWYLQNLGQGPELLIRYENEEAVDDSQLPKDRFSAERLKGVDSTLKIQPAELGDSAVYLCAKSLRRGCEQYFGPGTRLTVT.

There are a few counts of this clonotype. The conserved closing phenylalanine or tryptophan is absent in this CDR3, likely reflecting a read error. The chain is built from TRBV6-5 and TRBJ2-6; D is undetermined. With 4 bases removed from V and 2 bases from J, the gap between germline ends came to 12 bases. The CDR3 extends over 16 amino acids. Germline-derived CDR1 and CDR2 are MNHEY and SVGAGI. The CDR3 loop is CASSSILATGANVLTL. DNA of the CDR3: TGTGCCAGCAGTTCTATTCTGGCTACTGGGGCCAACGTCCTGACTCTC.

Remarks on this clonotype: The CDR3 carries no conserved terminal phenylalanine or tryptophan, so it likely arises from a read error. This sequence joins TRBV6-1 and TRBJ1-5, with 8 positions matching TRBD1. Unmatched junction bases numbered 4, after V lost 5 bases and J lost 4 bases. There are 14 residues in the CDR3. From germline, CDR1 is MNHNS and CDR2 SASEGT. The CDR3 sequence is CASSWYRGNQPQHI. CDR3 bases: TGTGCCAGCAGTTGGTACAGGGGGAATCAGCCCCAGCATATT.

Turning to this clonotype: A much larger clone lies one base from this, so it may be a read error. The V gene is TRBV5-1, the J gene TRBJ2-7, with D possibly matching TRBD2 (6 bases). CDR1 is SGHRS and CDR2 is YFSETQ in the germline V gene. The CDR3 loop spans 16 amino acids. CDR3 in amino acids: CVSSAPQGGSPYEQYF. The CDR3 DNA sequence: TGCGTCAGCAGCGCCCCTCAGGGAGGATCCCCCTACGAGCAGTACTTC.

The CDR3 loop reads CASSPLTGGQAEQYF. As DNA, the CDR3 is TGCGCCAGCAGCCCCCTCACAGGGGGCCAGGCCGAGCAGTACTTC. The rearrangement uses TRBV5-1 and TRBJ2-7; the match to TRBD1 covers 9 bases. Germline CDR1 is SGHRS and CDR2 is YFSETQ. V lost 4 bases and J lost 6; bases outside the gene matches: 11. This CDR3 is 15 amino acids long. Complete variable domain (other parts from reference TRBV5-1 and TRBJ2-7): KAGVTQTPRYLIKTRGQQVTLSCSPISGHRSVSWYQQTPGQGLQFLFEYFSETQRNKGNFPGRFSGRQFSNSRSEMNVSTLELGDSALYLCASSPLTGGQAEQYFGPGTRLTVT.

The genes are TRBV4-1 and TRBJ1-2; no reliable D call. The CDR3 totals 14 residues. Trimming shortened V by 7 bases and J by 2 bases, and 14 bases separated the two germline ends. Germline V gene sequence: CDR1 MGHRA, CDR2 YSYEKL. In nucleotides, the CDR3 is TGCGCCAGCAACCTAGTTTCAGACAACTATGGCTACACCTTC. It yields the protein CASNLVSDNYGYTF.

The gene calls are TRBV29-1 and TRBJ2-5; 7 positions agree with TRBD2. The CDR3 is made up of 14 amino acids. Germline assignment: CDR1 SQVTM and CDR2 ANQGSEA. CDR3 DNA: TGCAGTGCTGAAGATGGGTCTAGCGGAGAGACCCAGTACTTC. This gives the protein CSAEDGSSGETQYF.

The chain links TRBV11-2 to TRBJ2-1; D not certain. CDR1 SGHAT and CDR2 FQNNGV come from the germline V gene. The CDR3 spans 13 residues. V gave up 4 bases and J gave up 6 bases, with 10 bases separating them. The CDR3 DNA reads as TGTGCCAGCAGCTCGATTGTATGCAATGAGCAGTTCTTC. As protein: CASSSIVCNEQFF.

The chain employs TRBV11-2 and TRBJ2-7; 9 bases line up with TRBD1. The CDR3 spans 15 residues. Germline V gene sequence: CDR1 SGHAT, CDR2 FQNNGV. CDR3: CASSTGTGRAYEQYF. CDR3 nucleotide sequence: TGTGCTAGTAGCACCGGGACAGGGCGCGCCTACGAGCAGTACTTC.

In regard to this clonotype: This clone may be a read error of a much larger clone one base away. The genes are TRBV24-1 and TRBJ1-1, with 9 positions matching TRBD1. This CDR3 region has 14 residues. The V gene's germline CDR1 is KGHDR and CDR2 SFDVKD. Here the CDR3 DNA reads TGTACCACCAGTGCGGGACAGGGACACACTGAAGCTTTCTTT. It codes for CTTSAGQGHTEAFF.

As concerns this clonotype: The junction does not match germline at one end; this may be a read error. This chain uses TRBV11-2 with TRBJ1-2; TRBD1 agrees at 9 bases. The germline V gene has CDR1 SGHAT and CDR2 FQNNGV. The CDR3 length is 13 residues. CDR3 region: CSSRLDRGDGYTF. CDR3 in DNA: TGTTCTAGCAGATTAGACAGGGGGGATGGCTACACCTTT.

Worth noting for this clonotype: The conserved closing phenylalanine or tryptophan is absent in this CDR3, likely reflecting a read error. The DNA of the CDR3 is TGTGGCAGCAGCTTACACTCCAGCGGGAAACTTAGCGAGCAGTACCTC. Translation: CGSSLHSSGKLSEQYL. J is TRBJ2-7 and V is TRBV11-2; TRBD2 matches 7 bases. The CDR3 consists of 16 residues. CDR1 SGHAT and CDR2 FQNNGV come from the germline V gene.

As for this clonotype: The junction shows a germline mismatch at one end, possibly a read error. The rearrangement uses TRBV11-2 and TRBJ1-1; D not resolved. Germline-derived CDR1 and CDR2 are SGHAT and FQNNGV. This CDR3 spans 14 amino acids. DNA for the CDR3: TGTGCCAGCAGCTTGTTAATGCTGGGAACTGAAGCTGTCTTC. It codes for CASSLLMLGTEAVF.